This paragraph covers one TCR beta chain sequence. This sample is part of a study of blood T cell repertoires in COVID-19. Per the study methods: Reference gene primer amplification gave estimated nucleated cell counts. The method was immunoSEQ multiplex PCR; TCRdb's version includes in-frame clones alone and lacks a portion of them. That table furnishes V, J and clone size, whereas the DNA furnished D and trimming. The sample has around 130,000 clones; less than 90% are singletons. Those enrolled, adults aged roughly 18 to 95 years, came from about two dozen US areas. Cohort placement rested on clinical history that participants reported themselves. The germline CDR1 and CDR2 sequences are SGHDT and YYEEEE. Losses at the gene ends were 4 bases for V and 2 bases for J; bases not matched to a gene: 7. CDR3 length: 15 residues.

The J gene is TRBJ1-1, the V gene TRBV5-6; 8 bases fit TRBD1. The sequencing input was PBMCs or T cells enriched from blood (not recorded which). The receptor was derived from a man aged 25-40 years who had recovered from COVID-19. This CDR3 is CASSPQTGDNTEAFF. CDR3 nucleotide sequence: TGTGCCAGCAGCCCGCAGACAGGGGATAACACTGAAGCTTTCTTT.